Sequencing of this TCR beta chain was carried out in a study of T cell responses to AZD1222 COVID-19 vaccine. General study results and limits: The study reported that nearly half of spike-specific TCRs target unmutated variant regions. Clonal diversity was possibly underestimated; the donors were predominantly white British and more often female. Repertoires were sampled only after the peak T cell response. Spike-specific TCR breadth and depth were elevated following two AZD1222 doses.

Repertoires were generated with immunoSEQ multiplex PCR, while TCRdb's copy carries only in-frame clones and drops some. Of 150,000 or so clones in the sample, approximately 90% were seen once. Note on this clone: The antigen is not known.

The germline CDR1 and CDR2 sequences are MNHEY and SVGAGI. This CDR3 has 15 residues. J was trimmed by 5 bases and V by 4 bases; bases with no gene match: 7. The genes are TRBV6-5 and TRBJ1-5, with 8 bases fitting TRBD1. The receptor's source is an adult in good health. The material sequenced was peripheral blood, taken on day 0 of AZD1222 vaccination. The CDR3 here is CASSFWTGKDQPQHF. CDR3 coding DNA: TGTGCCAGCAGTTTTTGGACAGGGAAGGATCAGCCCCAGCATTTT.